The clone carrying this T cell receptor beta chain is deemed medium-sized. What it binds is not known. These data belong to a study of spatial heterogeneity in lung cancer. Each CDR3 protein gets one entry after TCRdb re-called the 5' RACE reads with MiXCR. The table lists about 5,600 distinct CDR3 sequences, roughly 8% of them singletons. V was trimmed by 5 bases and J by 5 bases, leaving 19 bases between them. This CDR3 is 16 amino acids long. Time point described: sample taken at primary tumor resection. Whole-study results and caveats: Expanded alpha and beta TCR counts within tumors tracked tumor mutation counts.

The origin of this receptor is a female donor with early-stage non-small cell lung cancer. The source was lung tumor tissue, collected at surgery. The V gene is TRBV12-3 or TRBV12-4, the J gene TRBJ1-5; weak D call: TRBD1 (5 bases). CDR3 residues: CASSPFSGARHQPQHF. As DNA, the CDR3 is TGTGCCAGCAGTCCCTTTAGCGGGGCGCGCCATCAGCCCCAGCATTTT.